This T cell receptor beta chain stems from a study of blood T cells in healthy people across ages. Through a sample-barcoded 5' primer and a J-beta primer mix, a second PCR was run for roughly 7 to 11 cycles. A tag from a template-switch adaptor with 12 random nucleotides marked each cDNA molecule. From the 5' RACE reads, TCRdb called clonotypes with MiXCR, one entry per CDR3 protein. The repertoire consists of 710,000 or so distinct CDR3 sequences, with roughly 20% occurring once and the leading ten covering around 21%. The origin of this receptor is a man between 70 and 80 years old in good health. Sequenced input: blood.

DNA of the CDR3: TGTGCCTGGGGCCTCGGTGGCACAGATACGCAGTATTTT. Amino acid sequence: CAWGLGGTDTQYF. The gene calls are TRBV30 and TRBJ2-3; the D is unclear. V gave up 5 bases and J gave up 1 base, with 10 bases separating them. CDR3 length equals 13 residues. Germline assignment: CDR1 GTSNPN and CDR2 SVGIG (reference sequence).